This T cell receptor (beta chain) was found in a study of PD-1 blockade in mismatch repair-deficient tumors. Here immunoSEQ multiplex PCR was the method, and the copy in TCRdb shows in-frame clones only, minus some. Of about 110,000 clones in the sample, around 80% were seen once. The CDR3 has 15 residues. Per germline, CDR1 SGHNT and CDR2 YYREEE (reference sequence). V was clipped by 3 bases and J by 0 bases, with 13 bases between them. The chain links TRBV5-4 to TRBJ2-7, with a tentative D call TRBD1 (5 bases). This TCR came from an adult with mismatch repair-deficient cancer. The sequencing here drew on peripheral blood, taken 60 to 65 weeks after starting pembrolizumab. DNA of the CDR3: TGTGCCAGCAGCTATTGGACAAGGGGCTCCTACGAGCAGTACTTC. Protein sequence: CASSYWTRGSYEQYF.